This TCR beta chain was identified during a study of cytomegalovirus exposure and HLA in healthy donors (dated by TCRdb to 2017 to 2019). About the investigation overall: An earlier analysis of several hundred of the donors reported roughly 300 Gb of sequence data and some 110 million unique TCR beta sequences obtained from about 179 million T cells. Approximately 310 gigabases of sequencing data and tens of millions of unique TCR sequences were included in an early release covering under 650 HLA-typed donors. Of the approximately 400 genotyped donors, approximately 80% were placed in the genetic ancestry cluster associated with self-reported Caucasian donors. The study aimed to test whether signatures of past pathogen exposure could be identified by cataloging public T cell receptors. The study profiled the T cell repertoires of about 720 subjects by immunosequencing and related them to cytomegalovirus serostatus. Along with the approximately 700-subject first cohort, a separate validation cohort of more than 90 different subjects was used. To predict cytomegalovirus infection status, the study brought together high-throughput TCR immunosequencing, statistical association of individual TCRs with disease status, and machine learning. A later analysis re-analyzed previously published TCR beta repertoires from approximately 670 donors and added high-resolution HLA genotyping to study TCR occurrence patterns. The later analysis used no new phenotypic data to find candidate immune exposures, relying instead on TCR beta sequences and their occurrence across donors. To decide whether each TCR beta V gene segment behaved as functional or pseudogenic, an earlier analysis of 587 of the donors relied on high-throughput TCR beta sequencing. Donor age, sex, ethnicity and CMV serostatus were collected together with the repertoire data. In a later genetic analysis, genome-wide SNP genotypes for about three fifths of the roughly 670 donors were used, and that subset was treated as a discovery cohort. All discovery cohort repertoires had been generated on a single sequencing platform. Class I and class II HLA loci were covered by the typing at four-digit resolution. Typing coverage varied by locus: roughly 620-640 donors for A, B, C, DRB1 and DQB1; 500 to 550 for DQA1; around 610 for DPA1; 400 to 480 for DPB1. Roughly 5 DR-DQ haplotypes were handled as single units for association and clustering, since linkage in the cohort was strong. On average, 235,054 unique TCR beta nucleotide sequences were sequenced per donor among fewer than 500 genotyped donors of the cohort, with roughly a sixth of those sequences being non-productive.

The cohort consisted of 650 to 850 healthy bone marrow donors. All cohort members were sampled while nominally healthy, although unrecorded immune exposures were likely present. The donor was CMV seronegative and belonged to the group of 350 to 400 seronegative cohort members. Each donor provided a peripheral blood sample, and peripheral blood mononuclear cells were used for TCR beta sequencing. The Qiagen DNeasy Blood Extraction Kit was used to extract genomic DNA from the blood cell samples. Comment on this clone: What this receptor recognizes is not known. Per-base quality was not reported, and no clone a single base away is much larger than it.

V is shortened by 2 bases, J by 0 bases, and the region joining them spans 7 bases. The germline V gene (reference sequence) specifies MNHNY as CDR1 and SVGAGI as CDR2. From its cysteine to its phenylalanine, the CDR3 spans 14 amino acids. The only DNA kept is the CDR3, 42 bases in frame from the first base. The method behind the library was the immunoSEQ multiplex PCR assay. For the multiplex PCR, a mixture combining 60 forward primers for TCR Vbeta segments and 13 reverse primers for TCR Jbeta segments was used. The CDR3 region of rearranged TCR beta genes was amplified from genomic DNA with a multiplex PCR assay. On the Illumina HiSeq System, the amplified TCR beta libraries were sequenced as 87-base-pair reads. Under the source paper's analysis protocol: A later analysis counted some 74 million unique TCR beta chains across the 550 to 700 repertoires, and some 11 million of these chains were shared by at least two donors. Raw reads were error-corrected and collapsed into unique sequences by a nearest-neighbor algorithm in which closely related sequences were merged to remove PCR and sequencing errors. V, D and J gene segments were assigned by aligning CDR3 sequences to IMGT reference sequences. For a sequence to be retained, a match of at least six nucleotides to both a V gene segment and a J gene segment was required. Rearrangements were classified as productive when the CDR3 lacked stop codons and remained in frame with V and J, and all other rearrangements were classified as non-productive. Following IMGT convention, CDR3 was defined as the stretch from the second conserved V-encoded cysteine to the conserved J-encoded phenylalanine. The earlier analysis of around 640 of the donors excluded sequences that lacked an unambiguous match to a single V gene segment. In an earlier analysis of several hundred of the donors, V segments were called functional above 56.7% productive rearrangements and were called segregating when the between-donor standard deviation exceeded 5%. A statistical classification framework was built for diagnosing cytomegalovirus status from the catalog of TCR beta chain sequences. V and J gene assignment, in a later analysis, came from comparing TCR nucleotide sequences with IMGT/GENE-DB human TR gene sequences. Using the TCRdist pipeline, a later analysis assigned CDR3 sequences along with most-parsimonious VDJ recombination scenarios. In a later analysis, each TCR beta chain was defined by its CDR3 amino acid sequence together with its V-gene family, and reads without a unique V-gene family were excluded. To address suspected cross-contamination and a sequencing artifact, a later analysis removed around 600 highly shared, low-generation-probability nucleotide sequences. In a later analysis, a clonal expansion index for each public chain was calculated from normalized within-repertoire ranks of inferred template counts. A later analysis computed generation probabilities with a VDJ recombination model fitted to out-of-frame rearrangements, and checked the results against IGoR. A later analysis scored TCR-TCR, TCR-HLA and TCR-CMV co-occurrence with hypergeometric tests, applying a repertoire-size bias correction to TCR pairs. A later analysis estimated false discovery rates by permuting HLA or CMV assignments 20 times. In a later analysis, co-occurring TCRs were grouped using DBSCAN, and TCRdist sequence similarity was added for clustering within HLA-allele-positive subsets. For co-occurrence clustering, repertoires with fewer than 30,000 or more than 120,000 public chains were excluded, along with four to six repertoires with anomalous nucleotide sharing. In its TCRdb copy, this immuneACCESS table keeps in-frame sequences only and misses some clones. Where compared with another copy, unresolved V genes explain less than half of these, and the others have no known cause. The V and J calls and the clone size are those of that table, but D and trimming were determined from the DNA. This sample lists about 200,000 clones; around 77% were detected once. Together, the top ten hold less than 3.5% of the sample.

The study at large found these results: The only immune exposure information available for the cohort was CMV serostatus. In a later genetic analysis, a missense DCLRE1C variant was associated with V-gene and J-gene trimming of TCR beta chains, and the association was replicated in an independent cohort. Because HLA typing was missing for some donors at each locus, association tests included only the typed subset. The classifier was reported to diagnose cytomegalovirus status with high specificity and sensitivity in both the original cohort and the validation cohort. The study listed 150 to 200 TCR beta chains as associated with cytomegalovirus. In vitro tests confirmed that a few of the cytomegalovirus-associated TCR beta chains recognize cytomegalovirus antigens. Presence/absence analyses assumed roughly uniform sequencing depth across donors, an assumption that may not hold. Correlated functional status among segregating V segments might be attributable to linkage disequilibrium, but an unknown experimental factor could not be ruled out. The 87-base-pair reads could not distinguish some IMGT-functional V segments, including TRBV6-2 and TRBV6-3, so those segments were excluded. Assigning TCR associations to individual alleles was difficult when HLA alleles, especially DR and DQ, strongly co-occurred. In a later analysis, HLA-associated TCR beta chains were found to be more clonally expanded and to have lower generation probabilities than equally common non-associated chains. In this cohort, only TCR beta chains were sequenced, and detectable features were limited by the absence of alpha or paired-chain data. A later genetic analysis reported fewer N-insertions in productive TCRs among donors in an Asian-associated ancestry cluster than the approximately 670-donor mean. Across donors, most TCR sequences were observed very rarely, whereas some public TCRs were present in many individuals. In an earlier analysis of approximately 590 of the donors, most TCR beta V segments appeared in productive rearrangements about 87% or about 30% of the time, broadly matching IMGT annotations. The authors suggested that the approach could potentially be extended to other disease states and immunological phenotypes. A further reported finding was that TCR beta sequences accurately predicted the HLA-A and HLA-B alleles for most subjects in the first cohort. A cluster of highly shared sequence variants was judged likely to be a technical artifact of the sequencing pipeline. Most CMV-associated TCR beta chains appeared to be HLA-restricted in a later analysis, and the HLA associations seemed to be driven largely by CMV exposure. The earlier analysis of 587 of the donors excluded approximately 17 rarely observed V segments, including chromosome 9 orphons, because counts were too low. A later analysis associated some 17,000 TCR beta sequences with specific HLA alleles at a false discovery rate of 0.05. A later analysis found that TCR association rates varied across HLA loci, with DRB1 alleles showing the most associated TCRs and HLA-C alleles the fewest. According to a later analysis, parvovirus B19, influenza, CMV and Epstein-Barr virus appeared linked to several top co-occurrence clusters.

This sequence uses TRBV6-6 and TRBJ2-5, with the D gene call left open. Input material: PBMCs. This clonotype was sampled from a woman in her 30s in good health and CMV-seronegative. The sequenced DNA: TGTGCCAGCAGTTACCTCACGGACCAAGAGACCCAGTACTTC. Its amino acids are CASSYLTDQETQYF.